Listed here is a single T cell receptor beta chain. Its antigen target is currently unknown. Base qualities are not at hand, and no much larger clone is one base apart. Library creation used 5' RACE. Sequencing relied on a NextSeq 500. To correct for sequencing error and PCR bias, the TCR library protocol tagged individual cDNA molecules with unique molecular identifiers. Both TCR alpha and beta chains were sequenced, and tight co-correlation was observed between alpha and beta sequence abundances in each sample. Per the authors' processing: Decombinator V4 was used to perform V gene, J gene and CDR3 annotation of TCR sequences. Expanded TCRs were defined as changing significantly between any two time points under a Poisson model with p below 0.0001. TCR abundances were normalised to the total number of TCRs sequenced per sample and expressed as counts per million. TRAV1-2 paired with TRAJ12, TRAJ20 or TRAJ33 defined MAIT TCRs, while TRAV10 paired with TRAJ18 defined iNKT TCRs. A search of VDJdb, accessed on 1 November 2021, was run for TCRs annotated to CMV, EBV and SARS-CoV-2, with TCRs annotated for multiple antigens excluded. In TCRdb, the public reads were trimmed at Q25 with fastp and aligned with MiXCR, with productive beta chains retained. Each entry is one CDR3 protein sequence, shown with its most common DNA and genes. Clone size and V and J calls follow TCRdb, not the original study. This sample lists around 70,000 distinct CDR3 sequences; 15% to 17% were detected once. The ten largest make up about 12% of the sample.

CDR1 DFQATT and CDR2 SNEGSKA are derived from the germline V gene (reference sequence). V is clipped by 7 bases and J by 2 bases, and the sequence between their germline boundaries is 15 bases long. Inclusive of the bounding cysteine and phenylalanine, the CDR3 is 13 residues long. Only the CDR3 DNA is retained, 39 bases long and in frame from the first base. This was a case-control study nested in a cohort of healthcare workers in London, UK, who had nasopharyngeal swab PCR tests and blood samples taken every week. Healthcare workers were recruited during the week of the UK lockdown, between 23 and 31 March 2020, and followed weekly for up to about 15 weeks. The sample belongs to a study of early T cells in non-severe SARS-CoV-2 infection (dated by TCRdb to the early 2020s). Broadly, across the study: Bulk RNA from unsorted whole blood was used for TCR sequencing, so alpha and beta chains could not be paired. General study outcomes and caveats: VDJdb matching was skewed toward anti-spike CD8 responses, so virus-specific expansions were likely underestimated and private and CD4 specificities were missed.

The rearrangement joined TRBV20-1 to TRBJ2-7; the D gene is perhaps TRBD1, from 5 matching bases. Sequencing input: whole blood. The sequence derives from an adult who was a healthcare worker with PCR-confirmed SARS-CoV-2 infection or an uninfected control (not recorded which). The DNA reads TGCAGTGGGGGCGGAGCAGGTCCCTACGAGCAGTACTTC. Translated, it gives CSGGGAGPYEQYF.